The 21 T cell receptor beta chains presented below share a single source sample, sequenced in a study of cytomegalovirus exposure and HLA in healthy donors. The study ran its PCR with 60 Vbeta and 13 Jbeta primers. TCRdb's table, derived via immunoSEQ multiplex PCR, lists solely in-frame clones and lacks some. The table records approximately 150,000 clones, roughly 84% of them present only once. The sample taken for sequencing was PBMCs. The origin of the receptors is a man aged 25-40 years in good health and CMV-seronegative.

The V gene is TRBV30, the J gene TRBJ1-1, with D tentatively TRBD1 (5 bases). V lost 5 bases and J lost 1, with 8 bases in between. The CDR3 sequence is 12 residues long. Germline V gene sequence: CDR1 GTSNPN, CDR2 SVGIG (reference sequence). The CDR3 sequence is CAWGTGNTEAFF. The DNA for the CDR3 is TGTGCCTGGGGTACAGGGAACACTGAAGCTTTCTTT.

The CDR3: CASSIRGDNSNQPQHF. As DNA, the CDR3 is TGTGCCAGTAGTATCCGAGGGGACAATAGCAATCAGCCCCAGCATTTT. The V call is TRBV19, the J call TRBJ1-5; possibly TRBD1 for D (6 bases). Germline V gene sequence: CDR1 LNHDA, CDR2 SQIVND (reference sequence). Trimming removed 3 bases at V and 0 bases at J, with 12 bases between. The CDR3 spans 16 residues. The full variable domain, with the rest looked up from reference TRBV19 and TRBJ1-5, is DGGITQSPKYLFRKEGQNVTLSCEQNLNHDAMYWYRQDPGQGLRLIYYSQIVNDFQKGDIAEGYSVSREKKESFPLTVTSAQKNPTAFYLCASSIRGDNSNQPQHFGDGTRLSIL.

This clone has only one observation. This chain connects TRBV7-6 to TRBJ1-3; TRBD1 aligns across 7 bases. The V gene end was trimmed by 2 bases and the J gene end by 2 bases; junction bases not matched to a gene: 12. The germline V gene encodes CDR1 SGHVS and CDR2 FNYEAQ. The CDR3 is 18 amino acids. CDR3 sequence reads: CASSLSSRQGYPGNTIYF. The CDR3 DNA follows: TGTGCCAGCAGCTTAAGTTCGAGACAGGGCTACCCTGGAAACACCATATATTTT. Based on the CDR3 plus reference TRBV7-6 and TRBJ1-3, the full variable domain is GAGVSQSPRYKVTKRGQDVALRCDPISGHVSLYWYRQALGQGPEFLTYFNYEAQQDKSGLPNDRFSAERPEGSISTLTIQRTEQRDSAMYRCASSLSSRQGYPGNTIYFGEGSWLTVV.

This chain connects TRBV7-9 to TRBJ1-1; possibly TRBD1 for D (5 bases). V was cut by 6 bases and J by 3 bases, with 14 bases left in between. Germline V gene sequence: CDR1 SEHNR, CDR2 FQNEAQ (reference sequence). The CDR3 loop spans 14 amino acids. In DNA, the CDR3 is TGTGCCAGCAGAACCATCAGGGCTGACACTGAAGCTTTCTTT. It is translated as CASRTIRADTEAFF.

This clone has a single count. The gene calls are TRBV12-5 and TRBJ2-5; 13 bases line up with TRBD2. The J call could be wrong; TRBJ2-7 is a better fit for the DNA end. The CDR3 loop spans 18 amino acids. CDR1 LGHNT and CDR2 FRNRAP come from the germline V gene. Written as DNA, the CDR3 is TGTGCTAGTGGTTTGCCAAGACTAGCGGGAGGCCAAGGCTACGAGCAGTACTTC. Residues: CASGLPRLAGGQGYEQYF.

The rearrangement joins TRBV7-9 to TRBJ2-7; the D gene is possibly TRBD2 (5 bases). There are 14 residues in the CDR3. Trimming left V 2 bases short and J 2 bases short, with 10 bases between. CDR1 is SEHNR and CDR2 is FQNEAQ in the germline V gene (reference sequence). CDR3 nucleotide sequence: TGTGCCAGCAGCTTATCGGGGAGCCCCTACGAGCAGTACTTC. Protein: CASSLSGSPYEQYF.

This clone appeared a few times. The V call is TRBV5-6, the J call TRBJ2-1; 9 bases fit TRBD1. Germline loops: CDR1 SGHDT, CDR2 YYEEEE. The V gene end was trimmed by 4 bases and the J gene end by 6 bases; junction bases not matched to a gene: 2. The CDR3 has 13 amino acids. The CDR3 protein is CASSTQGANEQFF. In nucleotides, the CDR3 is TGTGCCAGCAGCACACAGGGGGCCAATGAGCAGTTCTTC.

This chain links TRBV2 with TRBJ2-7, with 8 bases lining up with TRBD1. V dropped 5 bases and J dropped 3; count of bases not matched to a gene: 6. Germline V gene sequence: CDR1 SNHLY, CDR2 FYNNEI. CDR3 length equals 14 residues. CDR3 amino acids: CASSKDRVSYEQYF. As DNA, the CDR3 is TGTGCCAGCAGTAAGGACAGGGTAAGCTACGAGCAGTACTTC.

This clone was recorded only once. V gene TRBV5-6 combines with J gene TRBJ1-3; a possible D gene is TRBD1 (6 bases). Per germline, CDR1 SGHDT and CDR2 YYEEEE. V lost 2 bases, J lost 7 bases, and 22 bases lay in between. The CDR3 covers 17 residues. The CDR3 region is CASSFLNSGVLLNTIYF. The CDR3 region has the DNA TGTGCCAGCAGCTTTTTGAATTCAGGGGTGCTTTTGAACACCATATATTTT.

CDR3 nucleotide sequence: TGTGCCAGCAGTTTTTCACCAGGGGTACCCGGGGCCAACGTCCTGACTTTC. This translates into CASSFSPGVPGANVLTF. The rearrangement joins TRBV27 to TRBJ2-6; D may be TRBD1 (6 bases). V was trimmed by 3 bases and J by 4 bases, leaving 16 bases between them. From germline, CDR1 is MNHEY and CDR2 SMNVEV (reference sequence). The CDR3 is 17 amino acids.

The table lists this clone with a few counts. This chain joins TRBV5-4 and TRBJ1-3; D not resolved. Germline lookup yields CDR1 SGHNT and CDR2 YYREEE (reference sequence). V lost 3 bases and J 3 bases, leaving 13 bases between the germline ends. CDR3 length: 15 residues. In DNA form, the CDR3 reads TGTGCCAGCAGCTCACGGACTGATCGTGGAAACACCATATATTTT. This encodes CASSSRTDRGNTIYF.

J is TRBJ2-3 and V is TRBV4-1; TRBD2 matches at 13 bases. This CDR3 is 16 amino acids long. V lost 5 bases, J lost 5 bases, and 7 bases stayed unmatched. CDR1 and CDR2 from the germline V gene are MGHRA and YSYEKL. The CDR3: CASSFTSGGAGDTQYF. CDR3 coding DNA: TGCGCCAGCAGCTTTACTAGCGGGGGGGCTGGAGATACGCAGTATTTT.

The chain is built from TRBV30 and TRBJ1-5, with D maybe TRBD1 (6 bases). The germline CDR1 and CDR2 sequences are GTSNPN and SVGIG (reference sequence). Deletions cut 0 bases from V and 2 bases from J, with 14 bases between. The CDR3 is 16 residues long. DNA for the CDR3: TGTGCCTGGAGTGTACGAGTTGCAGGGGGCAATCAGCCCCAGCATTTT. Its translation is CAWSVRVAGGNQPQHF.

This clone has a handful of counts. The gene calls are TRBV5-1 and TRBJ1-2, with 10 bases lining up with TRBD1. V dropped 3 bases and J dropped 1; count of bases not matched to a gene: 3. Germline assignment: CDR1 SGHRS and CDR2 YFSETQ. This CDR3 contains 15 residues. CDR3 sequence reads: CASSYGQGGNYGYTF. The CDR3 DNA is TGCGCCAGCAGCTATGGACAGGGGGGTAACTATGGCTACACCTTC.

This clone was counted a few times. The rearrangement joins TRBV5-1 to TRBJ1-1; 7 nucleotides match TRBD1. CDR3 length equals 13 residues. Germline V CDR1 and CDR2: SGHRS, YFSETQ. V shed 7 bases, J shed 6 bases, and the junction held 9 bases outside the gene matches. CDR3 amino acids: CASGRTGGSEAFF. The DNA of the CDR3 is TGCGCCAGCGGGCGGACAGGAGGATCTGAAGCTTTCTTT.

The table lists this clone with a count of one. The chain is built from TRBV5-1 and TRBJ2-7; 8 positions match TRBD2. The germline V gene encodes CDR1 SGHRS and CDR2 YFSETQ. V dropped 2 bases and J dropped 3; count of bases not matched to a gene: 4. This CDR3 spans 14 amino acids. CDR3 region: CASSLAGEFYEQYF. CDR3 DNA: TGCGCCAGCAGCTTAGCGGGAGAGTTCTACGAGCAGTACTTC. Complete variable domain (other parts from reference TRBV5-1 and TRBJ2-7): KAGVTQTPRYLIKTRGQQVTLSCSPISGHRSVSWYQQTPGQGLQFLFEYFSETQRNKGNFPGRFSGRQFSNSRSEMNVSTLELGDSALYLCASSLAGEFYEQYFGPGTRLTVT.

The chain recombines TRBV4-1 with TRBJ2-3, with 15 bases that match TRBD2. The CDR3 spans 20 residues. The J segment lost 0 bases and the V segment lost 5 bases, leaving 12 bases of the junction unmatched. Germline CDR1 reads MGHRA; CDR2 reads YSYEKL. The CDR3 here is CASSTRTSGGDLISTDTQYF. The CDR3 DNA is TGCGCCAGCAGCACCCGGACTAGCGGGGGGGACCTGATTAGCACAGATACGCAGTATTTT.

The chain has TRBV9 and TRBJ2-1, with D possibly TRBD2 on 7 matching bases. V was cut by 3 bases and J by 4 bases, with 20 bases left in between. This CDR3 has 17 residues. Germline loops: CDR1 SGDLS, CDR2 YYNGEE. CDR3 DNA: TGTGCCAGCAGCGCACCCCGGGGAGGGGGGAATTACAATGAGCAGTTCTTC. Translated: CASSAPRGGGNYNEQFF.

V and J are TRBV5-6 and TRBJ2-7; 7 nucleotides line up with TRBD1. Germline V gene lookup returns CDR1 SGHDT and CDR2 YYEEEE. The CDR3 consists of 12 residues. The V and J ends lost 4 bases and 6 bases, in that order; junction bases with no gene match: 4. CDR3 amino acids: CASSQYRGEQYF. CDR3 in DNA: TGTGCCAGCAGCCAATACAGGGGCGAGCAGTACTTC.

DNA for the CDR3: TGTGCCAGCTCACCCTCGGGACTATTAGATACGCAGTATTTT. This translates into CASSPSGLLDTQYF. The chain employs TRBV18 and TRBJ2-3, with 7 bases that match TRBD2. V was pared by 3 bases and J by 5 bases, with 5 bases of the junction left unmatched. The CDR3 length is 14 residues. The germline V gene encodes CDR1 KGHSH and CDR2 LQKENI.

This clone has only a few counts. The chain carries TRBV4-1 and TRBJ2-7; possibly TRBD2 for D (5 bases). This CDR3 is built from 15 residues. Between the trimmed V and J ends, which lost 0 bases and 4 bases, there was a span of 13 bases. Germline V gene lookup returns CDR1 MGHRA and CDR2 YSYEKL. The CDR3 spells CASSQDVPGIYEQYF. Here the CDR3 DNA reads TGCGCCAGCAGCCAAGATGTCCCGGGGATTTACGAGCAGTACTTC.